The next 13 T cell receptor beta chains were all read from a single sample in a study of OX40 agonist ivuxolimab in advanced cancers. The repertoire was sequenced with immunoSEQ multiplex PCR; TCRdb's copy has only in-frame clones and lacks some. This sample has about 74,000 clones, with roughly 88% found just once. The sample consisted of CD4+ or CD8+ T cells sorted from blood, taken in a trial of the OX40 agonist ivuxolimab. These receptor sequences come from an adult with an advanced solid tumor such as melanoma, head and neck, liver or kidney cancer.

The chain recombines TRBV14 with TRBJ2-1; 11 bases align to TRBD2. The CDR3 is 16 amino acids. J was trimmed by 4 bases and V by 4 bases; bases with no gene match: 6. Germline V gene sequence: CDR1 SGHDN, CDR2 FVKESK. The CDR3 region is CASSRFSGRGYNEQFF. As DNA, the CDR3 is TGTGCCAGCAGCCGTTTTAGCGGGAGGGGGTACAATGAGCAGTTCTTC.

The chain is built from TRBV4-2 and TRBJ2-1, with TRBD2 identical over 9 bases. The CDR3 runs 17 residues. Trimming cost V 1 base and J 6 bases; bases outside gene matches: 10. Germline lookup yields CDR1 LGHNA and CDR2 YNFKEQ. The CDR3 spells CASSQGLKAGGPNEQFF. CDR3 coding DNA: TGTGCCAGCAGCCAAGGTCTTAAGGCGGGAGGGCCCAATGAGCAGTTCTTC.

The chain links TRBV18 to TRBJ1-3; D uncertain. This CDR3 comprises 14 residues. The V end lost 3 bases, the J end lost 2 bases, and 8 bases lay between the germline ends. Germline CDR1 KGHSH, CDR2 LQKENI. CDR3 residues: CASSPGNAGNTIYF. DNA of the CDR3: TGTGCCAGCTCACCCGGGAATGCTGGAAACACCATATATTTT. The whole variable domain, filled in from reference TRBV18 and TRBJ1-3, reads NAGVMQNPRHLVRRRGQEARLRCSPMKGHSHVYWYRQLPEEGLKFMVYLQKENIIDESGMPKERFSAEFPKEGPSILRIQQVVRGDSAAYFCASSPGNAGNTIYFGEGSWLTVV.

The chain carries TRBV6-5 and TRBJ1-5; unclear D gene. The V end lost 6 bases, the J end lost 3 bases, and 6 bases lay between the germline ends. The V gene's germline CDR1 is MNHEY and CDR2 SVGAGI. CDR3 length equals 12 residues. In nucleotides, the CDR3 is TGTGCCAGCAGACAAGACAATCAGCCCCAGCATTTT. Residues: CASRQDNQPQHF.

The gene calls are TRBV28 and TRBJ1-2; no clear D. The CDR3 loop spans 13 amino acids. V lost 3 bases and J lost 14, with 19 bases in between. Per the germline V gene, CDR1 is MDHEN and CDR2 is SYDVKM. The CDR3 loop reads CASSFNTPPAITF. The CDR3 DNA sequence: TGTGCCAGCAGTTTTAATACTCCGCCGGCCATAACCTTC.

This clone was seen a few times. V usage is TRBV7-2 and J usage is TRBJ2-7; TRBD2 matches 11 bases. V was clipped by 5 bases and J by 2 bases; unmatched bases: 8. Germline V gene sequence: CDR1 SGHTA, CDR2 FQGNSA. This CDR3 spans 16 amino acids. Here the CDR3 reads CASSGASGRMTYEQYF. The CDR3 DNA sequence: TGTGCCAGCAGCGGGGCTAGCGGGAGGATGACCTACGAGCAGTACTTC. The whole variable domain, remainder taken from reference TRBV7-2 and TRBJ2-7, is GAGVSQSPSNKVTEKGKDVELRCDPISGHTALYWYRQSLGQGLEFLIYFQGNSAPDKSGLPSDRFSAERTGGSVSTLTIQRTQQEDSAVYLCASSGASGRMTYEQYFGPGTRLTVT.

The chain links TRBV10-3 to TRBJ2-7, with TRBD2 as a possible D gene (5 bases). CDR1 and CDR2 (germline): ENHRY, SYGVKD. V lost 4 bases to trimming and J lost 5 bases, with 15 bases between them. The CDR3 has 14 residues. CDR3 sequence: CAISGAEGEDEQYF. CDR3 bases: TGTGCCATCAGTGGGGCAGAGGGTGAGGACGAGCAGTACTTC.

The rearrangement links TRBV6-5 to TRBJ1-1; D not resolved. The V and J ends lost 0 bases and 2 bases respectively, with 7 bases between them. Germline V gives CDR1 MNHEY, CDR2 SVGAGI. CDR3 size: 14 residues. CDR3: CASSYSTRNTEAFF. In DNA, the CDR3 is TGTGCCAGCAGTTACTCAACCAGAAACACTGAAGCTTTCTTT.

V gene TRBV6-1 combines with J gene TRBJ2-2; 7 bases match TRBD2. V was pared by 8 bases and J by 4 bases, with 10 bases of the junction left unmatched. The CDR3 runs to 15 residues. Per the germline V gene, CDR1 is MNHNS and CDR2 is SASEGT. The CDR3: CASVRGPGGTGELFF. CDR3 nucleotide sequence: TGTGCCAGCGTGCGGGGCCCGGGAGGCACCGGGGAGCTGTTTTTT.

This chain joins TRBV7-2 and TRBJ1-5; the D is unclear. Trimming pared 5 bases from V and 0 bases from J, leaving 5 bases between. There are 13 residues in the CDR3. Germline V gene lookup returns CDR1 SGHTA and CDR2 FQGNSA. The DNA of the CDR3 is TGTGCCAGCAGCCCTTTTAGCAATCAGCCCCAGCATTTT. As protein: CASSPFSNQPQHF.

The DNA for the CDR3 is TGCGCCAGCAGCCAAGATAGGCCAGACACCGGGGAGCTGTTTTTT. Amino acids: CASSQDRPDTGELFF. The chain uses TRBV4-1 and TRBJ2-2; no reliable D call. This CDR3 comprises 15 residues. The V end was cut by 0 bases, the J end by 3 bases, with 8 bases between. Looked up from germline, CDR1 is MGHRA and CDR2 is YSYEKL.

V is TRBV7-2 and J is TRBJ2-7, with TRBD2 matching 14 bases. V lost 1 base, J lost 0 bases, and 5 bases stayed unmatched. The CDR3 loop spans 18 amino acids. CDR1 is SGHTA, CDR2 FQGNSA, per germline. The CDR3 bases are TGTGCCAGCAGCTTAGGGACTAGCGGGAGGAGACTCTCCTACGAGCAGTACTTC. Translated: CASSLGTSGRRLSYEQYF.

The chain joins TRBV9 to TRBJ1-4, with D perhaps matching TRBD1 (6 bases). The germline CDR1 and CDR2 sequences are SGDLS and YYNGEE. V was cut by 0 bases and J by 5 bases, with 14 bases left in between. The CDR3 loop spans 16 amino acids. DNA of the CDR3: TGTGCCAGCAGCGTAGAGGGGAGGGGGGCAAATGAAAAACTGTTTTTT. Amino acids: CASSVEGRGANEKLFF.